The rows below give T cell receptor beta chains drawn from one sample of a study of blood T cells in healthy people across ages. A single record per CDR3 protein comes from TCRdb applying MiXCR to the 5' RACE reads. The sample lists more than 500,000 distinct CDR3 sequences, about 29% occurring once. The same data also contributed to another study, on T cells of mothers and their children.

The sequenced sample was blood. The receptors derive from a boy between 2 and 10 years old in good health. CDR3s include the opening cysteine and the closing phenylalanine or tryptophan. The D gene is left open where the match is weak. Clone size is shown for a subset of rows, as once, few, many or a class of expanded clone.

V gene: TRBV29-1; D gene: NA; clone size: NA; J gene: TRBJ2-2; CDR3 protein: CSVEEGRPNTGELFF; CDR3 DNA: TGCAGCGTTGAAGAAGGACGGCCAAACACCGGGGAGCTGTTTTTT
V gene: TRBV14; D gene: TRBD2; clone size: few; J gene: TRBJ2-1; CDR3 protein: CASSTLAGGPSEQFF; CDR3 DNA: TGTGCCAGCAGCACACTAGCGGGAGGGCCGTCTGAGCAGTTCTTC
V gene: TRBV7-9; D gene: TRBD2; clone size: NA; J gene: TRBJ2-1; CDR3 protein: CASSPVGGWNEQFF; CDR3 DNA: TGTGCCAGCAGCCCTGTCGGGGGGTGGAATGAGCAGTTCTTC
V gene: TRBV7-9; D gene: NA; clone size: NA; J gene: TRBJ1-2; CDR3 protein: CASSLDGLISGYTF; CDR3 DNA: TGTGCCAGCAGCTTAGACGGCCTGATCAGTGGCTACACCTTC
V gene: TRBV28; D gene: NA; clone size: NA; J gene: TRBJ2-7; CDR3 protein: CASSVRSWYSSYEQYF; CDR3 DNA: TGTGCCAGCAGCGTGCGCTCCTGGTATAGCTCCTACGAGCAGTACTTC
V gene: TRBV6-5; D gene: TRBD2; clone size: NA; J gene: TRBJ2-3; CDR3 protein: CASSSPGTSVRTDTQYF; CDR3 DNA: TGTGCCAGCAGTTCCCCCGGGACTAGCGTGAGAACAGATACGCAGTATTTT
V gene: TRBV7-2; D gene: NA; clone size: NA; J gene: TRBJ1-5; CDR3 protein: CASSLDRGRSNQPQHF; CDR3 DNA: TGTGCCAGCAGCTTAGACCGGGGACGGAGCAATCAGCCCCAGCATTTT
V gene: TRBV5-6; D gene: NA; clone size: NA; J gene: TRBJ2-2; CDR3 protein: CASSLARVGRPGELFF; CDR3 DNA: TGTGCCAGCAGCTTGGCCAGAGTGGGGAGACCCGGGGAGCTGTTTTTT
V gene: TRBV2; D gene: TRBD2; clone size: NA; J gene: TRBJ2-3; CDR3 protein: CASSDWASGPPTDTQYF; CDR3 DNA: TGTGCCAGCAGTGATTGGGCTAGCGGGCCCCCCACAGATACGCAGTATTTT
V gene: TRBV6-5; D gene: NA; clone size: few; J gene: TRBJ1-4; CDR3 protein: CASTLGSGEKLFF; CDR3 DNA: TGTGCCAGCACCCTGGGTAGCGGTGAAAAACTGTTTTTT
V gene: TRBV7-9; D gene: NA; clone size: few; J gene: TRBJ1-2; CDR3 protein: CASSSWISGAGYTF; CDR3 DNA: TGTGCCAGCAGCTCCTGGATATCAGGGGCTGGCTACACCTTC
V gene: TRBV3-1; D gene: TRBD1; clone size: few; J gene: TRBJ2-7; CDR3 protein: CASSPSNRGYRVEQYF; CDR3 DNA: TGTGCCAGCAGTCCGAGTAACAGGGGCTATCGCGTCGAGCAGTACTTC
V gene: TRBV12-3/TRBV12-4; D gene: NA; clone size: NA; J gene: TRBJ1-2; CDR3 protein: CASKEIGYGYTF; CDR3 DNA: TGTGCCAGCAAGGAAATTGGATATGGCTACACCTTC
V gene: TRBV3-1; D gene: NA; clone size: NA; J gene: TRBJ2-4; CDR3 protein: CASSHPRHF; CDR3 DNA: TGTGCCAGCAGCCATCCGAGACACTTC
V gene: TRBV5-1; D gene: NA; clone size: NA; J gene: TRBJ1-1; CDR3 protein: CASSSLDTRNTEAFF; CDR3 DNA: TGCGCCAGCAGCTCATTGGACACCCGGAACACTGAAGCTTTCTTT
V gene: TRBV6-5; D gene: NA; clone size: few; J gene: TRBJ1-6; CDR3 protein: CASSYSQGLRYNSPLHF; CDR3 DNA: TGTGCCAGCAGTTACTCGCAGGGTCTACGCTATAATTCACCCCTCCACTTT
V gene: TRBV10-3; D gene: NA; clone size: NA; J gene: TRBJ2-7; CDR3 protein: CAISRALYSYEQYF; CDR3 DNA: TGTGCCATCAGCAGGGCCCTCTACTCCTACGAGCAGTACTTC
V gene: TRBV10-1; D gene: NA; clone size: many; J gene: TRBJ2-1; CDR3 protein: CASSPDPSENEQFF; CDR3 DNA: TGCGCCAGCAGTCCGGACCCCTCTGAGAATGAGCAGTTCTTC
V gene: TRBV4-2; D gene: NA; clone size: few; J gene: TRBJ1-1; CDR3 protein: CASSQGDGYTEAFF; CDR3 DNA: TGTGCCAGCAGCCAAGGGGACGGCTACACTGAAGCTTTCTTT
V gene: TRBV7-9; D gene: TRBD2; clone size: NA; J gene: TRBJ2-3; CDR3 protein: CASSEEGLAGDTQYF; CDR3 DNA: TGTGCCAGCAGCGAAGAGGGACTAGCGGGAGATACGCAGTATTTT
V gene: TRBV20-1; D gene: NA; clone size: few; J gene: TRBJ2-5; CDR3 protein: CSASRGRAQETQYF; CDR3 DNA: TGCAGTGCTAGTAGGGGGAGGGCCCAAGAGACCCAGTACTTC
V gene: TRBV20-1; D gene: TRBD2; clone size: once; J gene: TRBJ2-3; CDR3 protein: CSARDLRLAGGADTQYF; CDR3 DNA: TGCAGTGCTAGAGATCTCCGGCTAGCGGGGGGCGCAGATACGCAGTATTTT
V gene: TRBV6-2/TRBV6-3; D gene: NA; clone size: NA; J gene: TRBJ2-4; CDR3 protein: CASSGDWDTGAEDIQYF; CDR3 DNA: TGTGCCAGCAGCGGGGACTGGGATACGGGAGCTGAGGACATTCAGTACTTC
V gene: TRBV7-6; D gene: NA; clone size: NA; J gene: TRBJ1-1; CDR3 protein: CASSLGSGGTEAFF; CDR3 DNA: TGTGCCAGCAGCTTAGGTTCGGGGGGGACTGAAGCTTTCTTT
V gene: TRBV28; D gene: TRBD1; clone size: NA; J gene: TRBJ2-3; CDR3 protein: CASSPRGTGEIRQYF; CDR3 DNA: TGTGCCAGCAGTCCAAGAGGGACAGGCGAGATTCGGCAGTATTTT
V gene: TRBV21-1; D gene: NA; clone size: NA; J gene: TRBJ1-1; CDR3 protein: CASSKDPYLTGRAFF; CDR3 DNA: TGTGCCAGCAGCAAAGACCCCTACTTGACAGGGCGGGCTTTCTTT
V gene: TRBV7-2; D gene: TRBD2; clone size: NA; J gene: TRBJ2-3; CDR3 protein: CASSQLAGAVDTQYF; CDR3 DNA: TGTGCCAGCAGCCAACTAGCGGGAGCGGTAGATACGCAGTATTTT
V gene: TRBV15; D gene: NA; clone size: few; J gene: TRBJ1-3; CDR3 protein: CATSSPVRQGAVSGNTIYF; CDR3 DNA: TGTGCCACCAGCAGCCCCGTCAGGCAGGGCGCTGTCTCTGGAAACACCATATATTTT
V gene: TRBV6-6; D gene: NA; clone size: NA; J gene: TRBJ1-5; CDR3 protein: CASRRQGWDQPQHF; CDR3 DNA: TGTGCCAGCAGAAGGCAGGGCTGGGATCAGCCCCAGCATTTT
V gene: TRBV9; D gene: NA; clone size: few; J gene: TRBJ2-5; CDR3 protein: CASSTGTYQETQYF; CDR3 DNA: TGTGCCAGCAGCACGGGGACTTATCAAGAGACCCAGTACTTC